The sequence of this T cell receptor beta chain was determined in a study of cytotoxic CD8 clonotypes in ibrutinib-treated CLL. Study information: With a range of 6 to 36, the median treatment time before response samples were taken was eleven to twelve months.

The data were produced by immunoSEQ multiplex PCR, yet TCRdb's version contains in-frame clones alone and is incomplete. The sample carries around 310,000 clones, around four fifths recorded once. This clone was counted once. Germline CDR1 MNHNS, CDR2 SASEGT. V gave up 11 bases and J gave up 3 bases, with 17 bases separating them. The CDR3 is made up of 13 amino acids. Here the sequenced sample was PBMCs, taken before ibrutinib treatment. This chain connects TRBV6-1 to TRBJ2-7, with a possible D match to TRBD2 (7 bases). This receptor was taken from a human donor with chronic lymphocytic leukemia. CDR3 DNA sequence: TGTGCCGTACGGGGGGCATCTGTCTACGAGCAGTACTTC. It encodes CAVRGASVYEQYF.